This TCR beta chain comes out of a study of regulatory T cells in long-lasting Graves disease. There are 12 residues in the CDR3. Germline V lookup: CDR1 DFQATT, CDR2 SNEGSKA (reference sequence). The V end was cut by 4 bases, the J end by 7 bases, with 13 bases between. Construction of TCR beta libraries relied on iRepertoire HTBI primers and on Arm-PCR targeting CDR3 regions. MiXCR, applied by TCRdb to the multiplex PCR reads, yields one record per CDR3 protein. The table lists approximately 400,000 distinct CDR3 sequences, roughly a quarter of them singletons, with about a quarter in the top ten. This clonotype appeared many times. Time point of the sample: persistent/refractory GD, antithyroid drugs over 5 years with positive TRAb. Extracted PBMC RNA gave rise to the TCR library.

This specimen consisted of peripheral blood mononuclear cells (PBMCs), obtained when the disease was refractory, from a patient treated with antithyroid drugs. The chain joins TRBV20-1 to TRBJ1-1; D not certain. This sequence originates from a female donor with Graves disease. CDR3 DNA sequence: TGCAGTGCTACGCTCCATTCGCGTGAAGCTTTCTTT. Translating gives CSATLHSREAFF.